The present TCR beta chain was sequenced within a study of T cell changes during pregnancy in multiple sclerosis. Sequenced by immunoSEQ multiplex PCR; TCRdb stores in-frame clones only, minus some. In the table there are 75,000 to 100,000 clones, 85% to 95% of which are singletons. The germline V gene encodes CDR1 SNHLY and CDR2 FYNNEI. V was clipped by 7 bases and J by 7 bases, with 13 bases between them. This CDR3 is 12 amino acids long. V gene TRBV2 combines with J gene TRBJ1-2; D is uncertain. The source of this sequence is a female donor with multiple sclerosis, enrolled in a pregnancy study. The starting material was peripheral blood, obtained after pregnancy. The CDR3 protein is CASTFVLGGYTF. The CDR3 DNA reads TGTGCCAGCACTTTTGTGCTAGGTGGCTACACCTTC.